This TCR beta chain comes out of a study of post-analysis software for immune sequencing data. Overall study findings and caveats: Compared against controls, patients with multiple sclerosis displayed significantly lower normalized Chao1 diversity. The five TRBV segments detected at higher frequency in patients than in controls included TRBV5-6, TRBV5-1 and TRBV20-1.

This clonotype was observed a handful of times. No antigen is known for it. This CDR3 comprises 14 residues. The V and J ends lost 4 bases and 2 bases respectively, with 8 bases between them. Germline V lookup: CDR1 LGHDT, CDR2 YNNKEL (reference sequence). Every TCR beta cDNA library bore unique molecular identifiers. A few hundred thousand cDNA molecules came from about 1 to 10 million T cells. TCRdb re-derived calls from the PCR reads in MiXCR, one entry per CDR3 protein. The sample lists approximately 730,000 distinct CDR3 sequences; around 27% were seen once. Sequenced: blood. This chain links TRBV3-1 with TRBJ2-2; TRBD2 might be the D (5 bases). The receptor comes from a girl under 18 with multiple sclerosis. The CDR3: CASSRWTNTGELFF. CDR3 nucleotide sequence: TGTGCCAGCAGCCGTTGGACTAACACCGGGGAGCTGTTTTTT. Full variable domain (remainder filled in from reference TRBV3-1 and TRBJ2-2): DTAVSQTPKYLVTQMGNDKSIKCEQNLGHDTMYWYKQDSKKFLKIMFSYNNKELIINETVPNRFSPKSPDKAHLNLHINSLELGDSAVYFCASSRWTNTGELFFGEGSRLTVL.